Listed below are T cell receptor beta chains from one sample, sequenced in a study of T cell responses to AZD1222 COVID-19 vaccine. Produced via immunoSEQ multiplex PCR; TCRdb's table is partial and in-frame only. Among some 130,000 clones listed, around 85% were seen once. This specimen consisted of peripheral blood, obtained on day 0 of AZD1222 vaccination. The receptors here all came from an adult in good health. Each CDR3 is given with its conserved first and last residue.

cdr3_aa v_call
CASSFYPTSYEQYF TRBV5-8
CATSDSTGTSGELGETQYF TRBV24-1
CASSPLGNGVYNEQFF TRBV9
CASSYSRYRPEYF TRBV6-6
CASRDYGYTF TRBV11-2
CASSDRDRVGSSGYTF TRBV18
CASSLVSSGTYEQYF TRBV5-5
CASSDGTLNTEAFF TRBV19
CASSPWAQGGNEQYF TRBV18
CASSARQRQNTEAFF TRBV7-6
CASSLVYSGQGYNEQFF TRBV5-6
CSVGRQGNSDEQYF TRBV29-1
CASSFGTSGRRGELFF TRBV7-2
CASSPLTGGVNEQFF TRBV5-1
CASSIVPGRSSPLHF TRBV19
CASSSRDSEPQREQFF TRBV5-1
CASSSLGQGDSYEQYF TRBV5-4
CSVGAGGHGYTF TRBV29-1
CASSRPRNEQFF TRBV5-4
CASSERGDKTNSNYGYTF TRBV25-1
CASSLVTGRATEAFF TRBV18
CASSPSGRGEAFF TRBV6-5
CASSNLLGSSVGTGELFF TRBV19
CASSPGRGDTEAFF TRBV18
CASSWGNRGYVAGELFF TRBV7-2
CASRGRQGAREVQYF TRBV6-5
CASSRLAGVPGYEQYF TRBV21-1
CASSSGTSGSGETQYF TRBV5-4
CASSYEHRGTEAFF TRBV6-5
CASSFYRGRGAFF TRBV28
CASSPRQGAHRGYTF TRBV5-6
CASSLGPVSTDTQYF TRBV25-1
CASSSSGGANYGYTF TRBV19
CASSESGVEAFF TRBV18
CASGWTGVLNTEAFF TRBV27
CASSSRGRPAYGYTF TRBV6-5
CAAPLAGGETQYF TRBV30
CASSQGVGKTEAFF TRBV3-1/TRBV3-2
CASSDSGGGEQFF TRBV7-9
CASSLVLAGADTGELFF TRBV5-1
CASSIGTSGLSYNEQFF TRBV19
CASSAGSGLAYGYTF TRBV7-6
CASSLGGFREKLFF TRBV11-2
CASSEPFTYEQYF TRBV2
CASSLEGVRGNTEAFF TRBV5-1
CASSYGGRAFEQYF TRBV6-2/TRBV6-3
CASSLPTRGHYTDEQYF TRBV6-6
CASSYPSSYEQYF TRBV5-4
CAWSYRDRLGTEAFF TRBV30
CAGIAGVIYNEQFF TRBV2
CASQPRYGCRETQYF TRBV21-1
CARSPLGPYEQYF TRBV5-3
CASSSMGGYEQYF TRBV18